Presented here are 29 T cell receptor beta chains from one specimen sequenced in a study of blood T cell repertoires in COVID-19. Profiled with immunoSEQ multiplex PCR; TCRdb holds only in-frame clones, not every one. The data contain about 190,000 clones, 70% to 90% of them singletons. Sequencing was carried out using peripheral blood. Source of these receptors: a man aged 25-45 years with acute or convalescent COVID-19.

This chain joins TRBV7-9 and TRBJ2-5; TRBD1 matches at 11 bases. This CDR3 has 18 amino acids. The junction had 12 bases not matched to a gene; V was cut back by 6 bases and J by 0 bases. Germline values: CDR1 SEHNR, CDR2 FQNEAQ (reference sequence). CDR3 DNA: TGTGCCAGCAGACCAGTAACGGGACAGGGGGTTGACCAAGAGACCCAGTACTTC. This encodes CASRPVTGQGVDQETQYF.

The rearrangement joins TRBV15 to TRBJ2-6, with D tentatively TRBD2 (6 bases). Germline-derived CDR1 and CDR2 are LNHNV and YYDKDF (reference sequence). The CDR3 is made up of 17 amino acids. V was pared by 1 base and J by 0 bases, with 10 bases between. The CDR3, as DNA: TGTGCCACCAGCAGAGCCGGGAGTGGCTCTGGGGCCAACGTCCTGACTTTC. Its translation: CATSRAGSGSGANVLTF.

V is TRBV9 and J is TRBJ1-4; TRBD1 aligns across 7 bases. The germline V gene has CDR1 SGDLS and CDR2 YYNGEE. This CDR3 has 14 residues. Losses at the gene ends were 3 bases for V and 3 bases for J; bases not matched to a gene: 2. CDR3 DNA: TGTGCCAGCAGCGAGGGGGCTCCTAATGAAAAACTGTTTTTT. This codes for CASSEGAPNEKLFF.

A single count supports this clone. This chain uses TRBV7-8 with TRBJ2-1; 11 bases map to TRBD2. Germline CDR1 is SGHVS and CDR2 is FQNEAQ. The CDR3 has 16 amino acids. J gave up 4 bases and V 5 bases, and 7 bases lay outside the gene matches. CDR3 protein: CASSTAGTSGYNEQFF. As DNA, the CDR3 is TGTGCCAGCAGCACCGCCGGGACTAGCGGTTACAATGAGCAGTTCTTC.

The chain links TRBV30 to TRBJ1-4; tentatively, D is TRBD1 (5 bases). CDR1 and CDR2 from the germline V gene are GTSNPN and SVGIG (reference sequence). V was clipped by 2 bases and J by 16 bases, with 17 bases between them. The CDR3 consists of 12 residues. The CDR3 reads CAWSTRAGRSFF. The DNA for the CDR3 is TGTGCCTGGAGTACGCGTGCAGGGCGATCGTTTTTT.

V usage is TRBV18 and J usage is TRBJ2-2, with D unclear. Germline loops: CDR1 KGHSH, CDR2 LQKENI. The CDR3 length is 14 residues. Trimming left V 6 bases short and J 5 bases short, with 13 bases between. CDR3: CASSPLRETGELFF. CDR3 bases: TGTGCCAGCTCGCCGTTAAGAGAAACCGGGGAGCTGTTTTTT.

V is TRBV13 and J is TRBJ1-1, with 9 bases that match TRBD1. Germline CDR1 is PRHDT and CDR2 is FYEKMQ (reference sequence). The CDR3 is made up of 14 amino acids. The V and J ends lost 6 bases and 5 bases, in that order; junction bases with no gene match: 7. Written as DNA, the CDR3 is TGTGCCAGCAGAAAAACAGGGGGCTTGACTGAAGCTTTCTTT. Translated, it gives CASRKTGGLTEAFF.

The chain carries TRBV19 and TRBJ1-1; D possibly corresponds to TRBD1 (5 bases). The germline V gene has CDR1 LNHDA and CDR2 SQIVND (reference sequence). V was cut by 8 bases and J by 3 bases, with 16 bases left in between. This CDR3 contains 14 residues. CDR3 residues: CASRGNWGDTEAFF. CDR3 coding DNA: TGTGCCAGTCGGGGTAACTGGGGGGACACTGAAGCTTTCTTT.

This clone came up once. V and J are TRBV6-5 and TRBJ2-1; TRBD2 matches at 14 bases. CDR1 and CDR2 (germline): MNHEY, SVGAGI. V was pared by 6 bases and J by 5 bases, with 3 bases of the junction left unmatched. The CDR3 covers 15 residues. CDR3 sequence (DNA): TGTGCCAGCAGACGGACTAGCGGGGGGAACAATGAGCAGTTCTTC. This codes for CASRRTSGGNNEQFF.

The chain employs TRBV3-1 (or the pseudogene TRBV3-2) and TRBJ1-1; possibly TRBD1 for D (6 bases). Trimming left V 4 bases short and J 7 bases short, with 16 bases between. There are 14 residues in the CDR3. CDR1 and CDR2 (germline): LGHDT, YNNKEL (reference sequence). The CDR3 sequence is CASSPRAGANEAFF. For the CDR3, the DNA is TGTGCCAGCAGCCCCAGAGCAGGGGCTAATGAAGCTTTCTTT.

The chain employs TRBV5-8 and TRBJ2-6; no clear D. The V gene's germline CDR1 is SGHTS and CDR2 YDEGEE. The CDR3 contains 18 residues. V shed 5 bases and J shed 1 base, with 19 bases lying between them. For the CDR3, the DNA is TGTGCCAGCAGTAGGCTGAGCAGTGCGAGGTCTGGGGCCAACGTCCTGACTTTC. Its protein is CASSRLSSARSGANVLTF.

This chain links TRBV25-1 with TRBJ1-4, with a possible D match to TRBD1 (6 bases). CDR3 length: 17 amino acids. Trimming took 3 bases from V and 4 from J, leaving 18 bases between them. In germline, CDR1 is MGHDK, CDR2 SYGVNS. The CDR3 DNA follows: TGTGCCAGCAGTGACGCTGTTCGGACAGCCAATAATGAAAAACTGTTTTTT. This translates into CASSDAVRTANNEKLFF.

The CDR3 bases are TGTGCCATCCTTCAGTTAGACAAATCTCACAATGAGCAGTTCTTC. Translated, it gives CAILQLDKSHNEQFF. The chain recombines TRBV28 with TRBJ2-1, with D uncertain. Trimming left V 10 bases short and J 5 bases short, with 21 bases between. From germline, CDR1 is MDHEN and CDR2 SYDVKM. This CDR3 contains 15 residues.

The chain combines TRBV9 with TRBJ2-3, with TRBD2 matching over 7 bases. The CDR3 totals 15 residues. Trimming took 2 bases from V and 2 from J; bases not matched to a gene: 5. Germline CDR1 reads SGDLS; CDR2 reads YYNGEE. CDR3 sequence reads: CASSVKRDPTDTQYF. CDR3 coding DNA: TGTGCCAGCAGCGTCAAGCGGGACCCCACAGATACGCAGTATTTT.

The CDR3 is CAWSARQSHRQYF. The CDR3 DNA reads as TGTGCCTGGAGTGCCCGACAGAGCCACAGGCAGTACTTC. V usage is TRBV30 and J usage is TRBJ2-4; possibly TRBD1 for D (5 bases). V shed 1 base and J shed 13 bases, with 17 bases lying between them. This CDR3 region has 13 residues. In germline, CDR1 is GTSNPN, CDR2 SVGIG (reference sequence).

This chain connects TRBV5-1 to TRBJ2-3, with 10 bases aligning to TRBD1. Trimming cost V 6 bases and J 3 bases; bases outside gene matches: 10. The CDR3 runs 16 residues. CDR1 is SGHRS, CDR2 YFSETQ, per germline. CDR3 DNA: TGCGCCAGCAATGTTTTAGGGGACAGGGGAACAGATACGCAGTATTTT. It encodes CASNVLGDRGTDTQYF. Filled out from reference TRBV5-1 and TRBJ2-3, the complete variable domain reads KAGVTQTPRYLIKTRGQQVTLSCSPISGHRSVSWYQQTPGQGLQFLFEYFSETQRNKGNFPGRFSGRQFSNSRSEMNVSTLELGDSALYLCASNVLGDRGTDTQYFGPGTRLTVL.

The CDR3 DNA is TGCGCCAGCAGCCGCTCTGGTGGCCCCAACGAGCAGTACTTC. The encoded protein is CASSRSGGPNEQYF. The chain employs TRBV4-1 and TRBJ2-7; no reliable D call. CDR1 is MGHRA, CDR2 YSYEKL, per germline. V was pared by 4 bases and J by 5 bases, with 15 bases between. The CDR3 is made up of 14 amino acids.

The table lists this clone with a count of one. The V gene is TRBV2, the J gene TRBJ1-2; perhaps TRBD1 as D (5 bases). Trimming removed 4 bases from V and 7 bases from J, with 22 bases in between. The CDR3 has 16 residues. CDR1 is SNHLY, CDR2 FYNNEI, per germline. CDR3 sequence: CASSGLGGARPSGYTF. DNA of the CDR3: TGTGCCAGCAGTGGACTTGGAGGGGCTCGGCCGAGTGGCTACACCTTC.

The J gene is TRBJ2-7, the V gene TRBV12-5; 8 bases map to TRBD1. CDR1 is LGHNT, CDR2 FRNRAP, per germline. There are 15 residues in the CDR3. The J segment lost 5 bases and the V segment lost 5 bases, leaving 11 bases of the junction unmatched. This CDR3 is CASGLDGQGWDEQYF. In DNA, the CDR3 is TGTGCTAGTGGTCTAGACGGACAGGGATGGGACGAGCAGTACTTC.

This chain joins TRBV28 and TRBJ2-3; a possible D gene is TRBD1 (6 bases). The CDR3 contains 14 residues. Germline assignment: CDR1 MDHEN and CDR2 SYDVKM. Between the trimmed V and J ends, which lost 1 base and 2 bases, there was a span of 7 bases. The CDR3 loop reads CASSLSGVTDTQYF. In DNA, the CDR3 is TGTGCCAGCAGTTTATCAGGGGTCACAGATACGCAGTATTTT.

This chain connects TRBV4-1 to TRBJ2-2, with a possible D match to TRBD1 (5 bases). Trimming removed 0 bases from V and 6 bases from J, with 20 bases in between. Germline V gene lookup returns CDR1 MGHRA and CDR2 YSYEKL. This CDR3 spans 18 amino acids. As DNA, the CDR3 is TGCGCCAGCAGCCAAGAATCGAGACCCCAGGGTAGTGCCGGGGAGCTGTTTTTT. It encodes CASSQESRPQGSAGELFF.

The chain is built from TRBV6-5 and TRBJ1-2; D ambiguous. This CDR3 region has 13 residues. V was trimmed by 6 bases and J by 0 bases, leaving 8 bases between them. Germline-derived CDR1 and CDR2 are MNHEY and SVGAGI. This CDR3 reads CASRPGTNYGYTF. Written as DNA, the CDR3 is TGTGCCAGCAGGCCAGGTACTAACTATGGCTACACCTTC.

The chain couples TRBV10-3 to TRBJ2-7; 9 nucleotides agree with TRBD1. V trimming: 2 bases; J trimming: 3 bases; junction bases outside the gene matches: 5. The CDR3 is 15 amino acids. The V gene's germline CDR1 is ENHRY and CDR2 SYGVKD. CDR3 nucleotide sequence: TGTGCCATCAGTGAGGAGCCGGGACAGGGCTACGAGCAGTACTTC. It specifies CAISEEPGQGYEQYF.

V is TRBV28 and J is TRBJ1-2; 10 positions match TRBD1. The CDR3 totals 15 residues. CDR1 is MDHEN, CDR2 SYDVKM, per germline. V gave up 4 bases and J gave up 4 bases; unmatched junction bases: 6. This CDR3 reads CASSSSGQGSYGYTF. The CDR3 DNA sequence: TGTGCCAGCAGTTCCTCGGGACAGGGGAGCTATGGCTACACCTTC.

The chain uses TRBV11-2 and TRBJ1-2; D possibly corresponds to TRBD1 (5 bases). Germline CDR1 is SGHAT and CDR2 is FQNNGV. The V gene lost 1 base and the J gene lost 2 bases, with 5 bases spanning the gap. This CDR3 is 13 amino acids long. The chain's CDR3 is CASSLGQNYGYTF. DNA of the CDR3: TGTGCCAGCAGCTTAGGACAGAACTATGGCTACACCTTC.

The chain joins TRBV4-1 to TRBJ1-1, with D maybe TRBD1 (6 bases). V lost 0 bases, J lost 1 base, and 18 bases lay in between. CDR3 length: 18 residues. In germline, CDR1 is MGHRA, CDR2 YSYEKL. The DNA for the CDR3 is TGCGCCAGCAGCCAAGAGGTTGACAAGGGGGAAGAGAACACTGAAGCTTTCTTT. Translation gives CASSQEVDKGEENTEAFF.

The J gene is TRBJ1-6, the V gene TRBV5-1; 8 bases are shared with TRBD1. Germline assignment: CDR1 SGHRS and CDR2 YFSETQ. The V gene end was trimmed by 1 base and the J gene end by 6 bases; junction bases not matched to a gene: 9. This CDR3 contains 17 residues. The CDR3 here is CASSLRRQTGVNSPLHF. In nucleotides, the CDR3 is TGCGCCAGCAGCTTGCGGCGACAGACAGGGGTTAATTCACCCCTCCACTTT.

The rearrangement uses TRBV2 and TRBJ1-5; D might be TRBD1 (5 bases). The CDR3 covers 15 residues. Trimming removed 7 bases from V and 5 bases from J, with 18 bases in between. Germline loops: CDR1 SNHLY, CDR2 FYNNEI. CDR3 sequence: CASTETYGGDQPQHF. Here the CDR3 DNA reads TGTGCCAGCACTGAGACGTACGGGGGTGATCAGCCCCAGCATTTT.

A single count supports this clone. This chain uses TRBV5-8 with TRBJ1-4; D perhaps matches TRBD1 (6 bases). The CDR3 contains 15 residues. Germline assignment: CDR1 SGHTS and CDR2 YDEGEE. The V end was cut by 7 bases, the J end by 0 bases, with 13 bases between. The CDR3 sequence: CASGGGASTNEKLFF. As DNA, the CDR3 is TGTGCCAGCGGGGGCGGAGCTTCAACTAATGAAAAACTGTTTTTT.